The T cell receptor beta chain described here comes from a study of T cell responses to AZD1222 COVID-19 vaccine. As for this clone: As yet, its antigen is unknown. One junction end disagrees with the germline gene, perhaps due to a read error.

Findings and caveats of the study: Dominant CD4 TCR responses targeted spike regions 160-218 and 743-854. Baseline testing showed seropositivity in only five to seven AZD1222 recipients. Spike-specific TCR breadth and depth grew following two AZD1222 doses. Unmutated variant regions are reportedly targeted by nearly half of spike-specific TCRs.

Sequencing used immunoSEQ multiplex PCR; TCRdb keeps in-frame clones, though not all of them. The data show approximately 140,000 clones, with 92% seen just once and 9% to 9.5% held by the top ten. The clonotype originates from an adult who received the AZD1222 COVID-19 vaccine. The sequenced sample was peripheral blood, obtained 28 days after the second AZD1222 dose.

For the CDR3, the DNA is TGTGCCAGTAGTATAAATGGCCCAGGGACGACTGGGGTCAACGTCCTGACTTTC. As protein: CASSINGPGTTGVNVLTF. V usage is TRBV19 and J usage is TRBJ2-6; TRBD1 or TRBD2 may be the D gene (5 bases each). In germline, CDR1 is LNHDA, CDR2 SQIVND (reference sequence). The CDR3 covers 18 residues.